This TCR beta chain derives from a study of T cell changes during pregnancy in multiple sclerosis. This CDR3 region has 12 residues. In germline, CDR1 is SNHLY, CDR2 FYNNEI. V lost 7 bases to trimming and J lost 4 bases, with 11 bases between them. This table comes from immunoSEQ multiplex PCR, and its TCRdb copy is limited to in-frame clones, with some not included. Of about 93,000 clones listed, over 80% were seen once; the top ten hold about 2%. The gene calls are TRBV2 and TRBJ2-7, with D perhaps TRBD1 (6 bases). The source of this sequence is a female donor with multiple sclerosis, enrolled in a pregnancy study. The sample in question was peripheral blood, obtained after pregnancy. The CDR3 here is CASKDSEYEQYF. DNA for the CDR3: TGTGCCAGCAAGGACAGCGAGTACGAGCAGTACTTC.